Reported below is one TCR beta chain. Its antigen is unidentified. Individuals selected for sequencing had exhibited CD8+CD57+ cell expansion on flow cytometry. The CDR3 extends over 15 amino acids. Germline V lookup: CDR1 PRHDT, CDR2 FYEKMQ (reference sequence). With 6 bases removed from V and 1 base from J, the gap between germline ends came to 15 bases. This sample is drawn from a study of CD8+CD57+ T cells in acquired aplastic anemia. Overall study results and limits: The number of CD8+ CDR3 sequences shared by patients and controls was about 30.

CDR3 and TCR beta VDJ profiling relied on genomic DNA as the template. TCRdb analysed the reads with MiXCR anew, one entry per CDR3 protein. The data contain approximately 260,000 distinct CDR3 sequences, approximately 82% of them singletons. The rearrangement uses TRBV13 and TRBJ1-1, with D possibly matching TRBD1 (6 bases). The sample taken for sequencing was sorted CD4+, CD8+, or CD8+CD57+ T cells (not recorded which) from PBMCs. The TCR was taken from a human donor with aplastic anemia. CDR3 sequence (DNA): TGTGCCAGCAGTTTTGGGGTGACAGGGAACACTGAAGCTTTCTTT. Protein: CASSFGVTGNTEAFF.